These T cell receptor beta chains were read from a single sample in a study of blood T cell repertoires in COVID-19. Data came from immunoSEQ multiplex PCR; TCRdb stores just in-frame clones and leaves some out. The sample yields 430,000 or so clones, roughly 84% seen once. Sequences were obtained from PBMCs or T cells enriched from blood (not recorded which). These receptors all stem from a woman aged 18 to 35 who had been exposed to COVID-19. Both conserved end residues are trimmed from each CDR3. Fields, in order: V gene, J gene, CDR3 protein.

V gene: TRBV4-2; J gene: TRBJ1-1; CDR3 protein: ASSQLLAAGRNTEAF
V gene: TRBV4-3; J gene: TRBJ2-7; CDR3 protein: ASSPGEVGPYEQY
V gene: TRBV9; J gene: TRBJ1-1; CDR3 protein: ASSERGQGISEAF
V gene: TRBV4-1; J gene: TRBJ2-5; CDR3 protein: ASSQDPGLAGGPLATQY
V gene: TRBV2; J gene: TRBJ2-5; CDR3 protein: ASRQGALETQY
V gene: TRBV13; J gene: TRBJ2-6; CDR3 protein: ASSYRAWGGANVLT
V gene: TRBV20-1; J gene: TRBJ2-1; CDR3 protein: SARVDYPQL
V gene: TRBV21-1; J gene: TRBJ2-3; CDR3 protein: ASNKAEGLDTQY
V gene: TRBV7-9; J gene: TRBJ2-7; CDR3 protein: ASSLAGVSYEQY
V gene: TRBV29-1; J gene: TRBJ1-3; CDR3 protein: SVDTGESSGNTIY
V gene: TRBV6-5; J gene: TRBJ2-7; CDR3 protein: ASTLSGWYEQY
V gene: TRBV4-1; J gene: TRBJ1-6; CDR3 protein: ASSLRDGQGNSPLH
V gene: TRBV28; J gene: TRBJ2-2; CDR3 protein: ATRPRGFNTGELF
V gene: TRBV9; J gene: TRBJ1-2; CDR3 protein: ASSSGEGGYT
V gene: TRBV7-3; J gene: TRBJ2-3; CDR3 protein: ASSLGTGGRTDTQY
V gene: TRBV6-2/TRBV6-3; J gene: TRBJ2-7; CDR3 protein: ASSSPSGGRPREQY
V gene: TRBV14; J gene: TRBJ2-1; CDR3 protein: ASSPDYVGSYNEQF
V gene: TRBV6-1; J gene: TRBJ1-6; CDR3 protein: ASSESNPPALH
V gene: TRBV12-3/TRBV12-4; J gene: TRBJ1-2; CDR3 protein: ASSLVESYT
V gene: TRBV6-1; J gene: TRBJ1-5; CDR3 protein: ASSESGGNQPQH
V gene: TRBV6-5; J gene: TRBJ1-2; CDR3 protein: ASTSTGVRGYT
V gene: TRBV24-1; J gene: TRBJ1-1; CDR3 protein: ATEGGQDTEAF
V gene: TRBV4-3; J gene: TRBJ2-2; CDR3 protein: ASSPYLRGSGELF
V gene: TRBV5-1; J gene: TRBJ2-7; CDR3 protein: ASSFTGTTYEQY
V gene: TRBV4-1; J gene: TRBJ2-7; CDR3 protein: ASSSDQGYEQY
V gene: TRBV10-2; J gene: TRBJ2-7; CDR3 protein: ASSESWAGRLKGGENEQY
V gene: TRBV4-2; J gene: TRBJ2-1; CDR3 protein: ASSQSSGGKQF
V gene: TRBV28; J gene: TRBJ2-4; CDR3 protein: ASSLGGPKNIQY
V gene: TRBV5-5; J gene: TRBJ1-4; CDR3 protein: ASSLVLGATNEKLF
V gene: TRBV18; J gene: TRBJ1-4; CDR3 protein: ASSPLTGTNEKLF
V gene: TRBV20-1; J gene: TRBJ2-7; CDR3 protein: SGTESYEQY
V gene: TRBV7-2; J gene: TRBJ1-3; CDR3 protein: ASSDRSVRNTIY
V gene: TRBV6-1; J gene: TRBJ1-1; CDR3 protein: ASSEAGARMNTEAF
V gene: TRBV12-3/TRBV12-4; J gene: TRBJ1-5; CDR3 protein: AIARGNQPQH
V gene: TRBV3-1/TRBV3-2; J gene: TRBJ2-1; CDR3 protein: ASSQGPGLAGVYEQF
V gene: TRBV2; J gene: TRBJ2-3; CDR3 protein: ASSRDYGRADTQY
V gene: TRBV27; J gene: TRBJ2-3; CDR3 protein: ASTVTGTSGILNTQY
V gene: TRBV21-1; J gene: TRBJ2-5; CDR3 protein: ASSKGRQGSETQY
V gene: TRBV28; J gene: TRBJ1-1; CDR3 protein: ASSYLGTAPFMNTEAF
V gene: TRBV28; J gene: TRBJ1-2; CDR3 protein: ASNRPGTRANYGYT
V gene: TRBV12-3/TRBV12-4; J gene: TRBJ1-2; CDR3 protein: ASRDREYYGYT
V gene: TRBV6-6; J gene: TRBJ2-5; CDR3 protein: ASSQQETQY
V gene: TRBV18; J gene: TRBJ1-2; CDR3 protein: ASSPLDSRGYT
V gene: TRBV7-3; J gene: TRBJ1-1; CDR3 protein: ASSLGQTTEAF
V gene: TRBV3-1/TRBV3-2; J gene: TRBJ2-1; CDR3 protein: ASSQSGTSGSWNEQF
V gene: TRBV11-2; J gene: TRBJ1-5; CDR3 protein: ASSLRGDRESNQPQH
V gene: TRBV6-2/TRBV6-3; J gene: TRBJ1-2; CDR3 protein: ASSEEGYGYT
V gene: TRBV19; J gene: TRBJ2-3; CDR3 protein: ASSILGLAATDTQY
V gene: TRBV11-2; J gene: TRBJ2-2; CDR3 protein: ASSSTGTGELF
V gene: TRBV5-1; J gene: TRBJ1-6; CDR3 protein: ASSLWGQSSYNSPLH
V gene: TRBV28; J gene: TRBJ2-2; CDR3 protein: ASSPPGLAGVVAGELF